This TCR beta chain was found in a study of cytomegalovirus exposure and HLA in healthy donors. Study details: Tens of millions of unique TCRs from HLA-typed donors were held in an early release of data.

The study ran its PCR with 60 Vbeta and 13 Jbeta primers. Profiled with immunoSEQ multiplex PCR; TCRdb holds only in-frame clones, not every one. The sample lists about 160,000 clones, around 75% occurring once. Findings and caveats of the study: An analysis done earlier found most TCR beta V segments productive about 90% or about 30% of the time.

Those who donated were healthy bone marrow donors. On this clone: Its antigen is unknown.

V dropped 3 bases and J dropped 2 bases, with 10 bases sitting between them. Germline loops: CDR1 SGDLS, CDR2 YYNGEE. This CDR3 is 14 amino acids long. The material sequenced was PBMCs. The TCR was taken from a man aged 18 to 35 in good health and CMV-seronegative. The chain couples TRBV9 to TRBJ2-3; D might be TRBD2 (6 bases). CDR3 amino acids: CASSAGTPTDTQYF. DNA of the CDR3: TGTGCCAGCAGCGCCGGGACTCCCACAGATACGCAGTATTTT.